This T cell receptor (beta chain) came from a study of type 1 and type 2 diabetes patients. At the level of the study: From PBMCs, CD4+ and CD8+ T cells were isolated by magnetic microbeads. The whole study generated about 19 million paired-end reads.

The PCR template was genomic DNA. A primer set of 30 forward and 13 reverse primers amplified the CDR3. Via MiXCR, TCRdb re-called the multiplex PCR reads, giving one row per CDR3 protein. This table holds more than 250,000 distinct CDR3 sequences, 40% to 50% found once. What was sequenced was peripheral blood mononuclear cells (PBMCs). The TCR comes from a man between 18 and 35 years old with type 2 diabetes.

As DNA, the CDR3 is TGTGCCAGCAGTTTCTCGGGACTAGCGGGAGAAATAGAGCAGTTCTTC. It translates to CASSFSGLAGEIEQFF. The V and J genes are TRBV25-1 and TRBJ2-1; 14 bases line up with TRBD2. CDR3 size: 16 residues. The ends lost 5 bases at V and 10 bases at J; junction bases unmatched: 10. Germline V lookup: CDR1 MGHDK, CDR2 SYGVNS. Based on the CDR3 plus reference TRBV25-1 and TRBJ2-1, the full variable domain is EADIYQTPRYLVIGTGKKITLECSQTMGHDKMYWYQQDPGMELHLIHYSYGVNSTEKGDLSSESTVSRIRTEHFPLTLESARPSHTSQYLCASSFSGLAGEIEQFFGPGTRLTVL.